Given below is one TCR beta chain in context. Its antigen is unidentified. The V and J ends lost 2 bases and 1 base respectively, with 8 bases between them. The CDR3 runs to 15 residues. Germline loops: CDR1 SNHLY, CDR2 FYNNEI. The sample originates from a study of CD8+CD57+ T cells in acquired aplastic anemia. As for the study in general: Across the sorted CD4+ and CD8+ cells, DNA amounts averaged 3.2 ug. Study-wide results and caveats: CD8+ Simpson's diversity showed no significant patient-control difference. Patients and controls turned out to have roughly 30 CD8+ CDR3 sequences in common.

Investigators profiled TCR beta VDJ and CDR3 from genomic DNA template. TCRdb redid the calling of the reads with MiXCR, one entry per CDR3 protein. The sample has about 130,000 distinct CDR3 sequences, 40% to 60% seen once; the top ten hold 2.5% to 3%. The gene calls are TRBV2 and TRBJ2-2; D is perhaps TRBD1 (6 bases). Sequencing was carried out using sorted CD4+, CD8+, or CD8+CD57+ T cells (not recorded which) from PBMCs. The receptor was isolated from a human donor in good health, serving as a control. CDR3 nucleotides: TGTGCCAGCAGTGAAAAGGGACAGAACACCGGGGAGCTGTTTTTT. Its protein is CASSEKGQNTGELFF.